Detailed here is one T cell receptor (beta chain). Roughly 0.45 to 1 ug RNA was reverse transcribed with random hexamers. Amplification of TCR beta CDR3 used immunoSEQ multiplex PCR across 54 Vbeta and 13 Jbeta. MiXCR, applied by TCRdb to the immunoSEQ multiplex PCR reads, yields one record per CDR3 protein. Of about 100,000 distinct CDR3 sequences in the sample, around 96% were seen once. This sample is part of a study of CD8 T cells in Susac syndrome. CDR1 is SGHTA, CDR2 FQGNSA, per germline. Trimming left V 5 bases short and J 1 base short, with 11 bases between. The CDR3 contains 14 residues. The sequenced target, TCR beta, came from blood CD8+ and CD4+ T cells.

The origin of this receptor is a human donor with Susac syndrome. The sample was CD8+ T cells from PBMCs. The chain joins TRBV7-2 to TRBJ1-1; D might be TRBD1 (6 bases). CDR3 nucleotides: TGTGCCAGCAGCCGGGGACATACGAACACTGAAGCTTTCTTT. It codes for CASSRGHTNTEAFF.